What follows are 24 T cell receptor beta chains derived from one specimen sequenced in a study of beta chain features in type 1 diabetes. Expressed TCRB transcripts were sequenced because the isolated RNA had all been reverse transcribed beforehand. Measured with immunoSEQ multiplex PCR; TCRdb has only the in-frame clones, and not every one. The sample shows under 90,000 clones, 30% to 35% of them seen only once. Input material: stem cell memory CD4+ T cells from blood. The receptors shown here come from a woman aged 18 to 35 in good health.

This clone was observed a handful of times. The CDR3 DNA sequence: TGTGCCAGCTCCTTCCCTTCTCGGGCTGAAGCTTTCTTT. This encodes CASSFPSRAEAFF. J is TRBJ1-1 and V is TRBV18; D not resolved. The CDR3 has 13 residues. The V gene lost 6 bases and the J gene lost 6 bases, with 14 bases spanning the gap. Germline loops: CDR1 KGHSH, CDR2 LQKENI.

In DNA, the CDR3 is TGTGCCAGCACTCCGGGACAGGGGGGAGAGACCCAGTACTTC. Its translation is CASTPGQGGETQYF. The chain is built from TRBV11-2 and TRBJ2-5; 11 bases fit TRBD1. This CDR3 is built from 14 residues. The ends lost 7 bases at V and 4 bases at J; junction bases unmatched: 5. Germline CDR1 and CDR2: SGHAT and FQNNGV.

This clone was picked up a small number of times. The chain couples TRBV18 to TRBJ2-5, with 8 bases lining up with TRBD1. This CDR3 comprises 15 residues. Germline V lookup: CDR1 KGHSH, CDR2 LQKENI. Unmatched junction bases numbered 6, after V lost 2 bases and J lost 4 bases. CDR3 amino acids: CASSPFRGRRETQYF. The CDR3 nucleotides read TGTGCCAGCTCACCATTCAGGGGGCGGAGAGAGACCCAGTACTTC.

Points on this clone: At one of its ends the junction is not consistent with the germline gene, which may arise from a read error. The rearrangement links TRBV29-1 to TRBJ2-1, with 10 bases aligning to TRBD2. This CDR3 has 18 residues. CDR1 is SQVTM and CDR2 is ANQGSEA in the germline V gene. In DNA, the CDR3 is TGCAGCGCTGAACGGGGGCTAGCGGGAGCTCGATCCTACAATGAGCAGTTCTTC. This gives the protein CSAERGLAGARSYNEQFF.

V usage is TRBV5-5 and J usage is TRBJ2-7; possible D gene TRBD1, 5 bases. V was cut by 4 bases and J by 4 bases, with 12 bases left in between. Germline values: CDR1 SGHKS, CDR2 YYEKEE (reference sequence). This CDR3 is 13 amino acids long. The CDR3 reads CASSLTTEYEQYF. For the CDR3, the DNA is TGTGCCAGCAGCCTAACGACAGAGTACGAGCAGTACTTC.

The genes are TRBV30 and TRBJ1-5; 7 nucleotides align to TRBD1. Germline trimming cut 1 base from V and 7 bases from J; bases unmatched to any gene: 4. CDR1 and CDR2 from the germline V gene are GTSNPN and SVGIG (reference sequence). CDR3 length: 13 amino acids. The CDR3 reads CAWSATGAQPQHF. The CDR3, as DNA: TGTGCCTGGAGTGCTACAGGGGCCCAGCCCCAGCATTTT.

A few counts support this clone. This rearrangement joins TRBV5-1 to TRBJ2-1; TRBD1 is a possible D gene (6 bases). V lost 4 bases and J 7 bases, leaving 24 bases between the germline ends. The CDR3 runs to 17 residues. Per the germline V gene, CDR1 is SGHRS and CDR2 is YFSETQ. CDR3 coding DNA: TGCGCCAGCAGCACGTGGAGCAGGGGAGTGGGTGTAAATGAGCAGTTCTTC. This codes for CASSTWSRGVGVNEQFF.

V usage is TRBV2 and J usage is TRBJ2-5, with 8 nucleotides matching TRBD1. The CDR3 length is 13 residues. The V segment lost 8 bases and the J segment 2 bases; nucleotides outside the gene matches: 4. Per the germline V gene, CDR1 is SNHLY and CDR2 is FYNNEI. This CDR3 is CASAGTGQETQYF. In nucleotides, the CDR3 is TGTGCCAGCGCCGGGACAGGACAAGAGACCCAGTACTTC.

The chain combines TRBV7-9 with TRBJ2-7; unclear D gene. The CDR3 has 14 amino acids. Looked up from germline, CDR1 is SEHNR and CDR2 is FQNEAQ (reference sequence). Trimming shortened V by 4 bases and J by 3 bases, and 13 bases separated the two germline ends. CDR3 sequence: CASSSEPGFYEQYF. CDR3 DNA sequence: TGTGCCAGCAGCTCCGAACCGGGTTTCTACGAGCAGTACTTC.

This chain links TRBV4-1 with TRBJ2-3; a possible D gene is TRBD2 (6 bases). V lost 6 bases and J 0 bases, leaving 13 bases between the germline ends. In germline, CDR1 is MGHRA, CDR2 YSYEKL. The CDR3 spans 15 residues. The CDR3 protein is CASSLGRESTDTQYF. CDR3 sequence (DNA): TGCGCCAGCAGTCTTGGGCGGGAAAGCACAGATACGCAGTATTTT.

In its sample, this clone was seen a few times. The chain links TRBV7-9 to TRBJ2-7, with a possible D match to TRBD2 (6 bases). V dropped 4 bases and J dropped 0 bases, with 19 bases sitting between them. This CDR3 is built from 17 residues. The germline V gene has CDR1 SEHNR and CDR2 FQNEAQ (reference sequence). In DNA form, the CDR3 reads TGTGCCAGCAGCTCTACGGTGGGAGCGGGTGTCTCCTACGAGCAGTACTTC. Protein sequence: CASSSTVGAGVSYEQYF. The variable domain in full, completed from reference TRBV7-9 and TRBJ2-7, reads DTGVSQNPRHKITKRGQNVTFRCDPISEHNRLYWYRQTLGQGPEFLTYFQNEAQLEKSRLLSDRFSAERPKGSFSTLEIQRTEQGDSAMYLCASSSTVGAGVSYEQYFGPGTRLTVT.

This chain links TRBV14 with TRBJ2-2; D gene uncertain. The CDR3 length is 14 residues. With 6 bases removed from V and 2 bases from J, the gap between germline ends came to 10 bases. In germline, CDR1 is SGHDN, CDR2 FVKESK. For the CDR3, the DNA is TGTGCCAGCAGGCGAGCACCAAACACCGGGGAGCTGTTTTTT. Its translation: CASRRAPNTGELFF.

J is TRBJ2-1 and V is TRBV14; 8 bases agree with TRBD2. CDR1 is SGHDN and CDR2 is FVKESK in the germline V gene. J was trimmed by 7 bases and V by 4 bases; bases with no gene match: 15. The CDR3 contains 17 residues. CDR3 residues: CASSPPPPIAGYNEQFF. Here the CDR3 DNA reads TGTGCCAGCAGCCCACCTCCCCCGATAGCGGGGTATAATGAGCAGTTCTTC. The full variable domain, its missing parts supplied by reference TRBV14 and TRBJ2-1, is EAGVTQFPSHSVIEKGQTVTLRCDPISGHDNLYWYRRVMGKEIKFLLHFVKESKQDESGMPNNRFLAERTGGTYSTLKVQPAELEDSGVYFCASSPPPPIAGYNEQFFGPGTRLTVL.

V is TRBV5-4 and J is TRBJ2-7; TRBD2 matches at 13 bases. The CDR3 totals 15 residues. V trimming: 1 base; J trimming: 6 bases; junction bases outside the gene matches: 4. The germline gives CDR1 SGHNT, CDR2 YYREEE (reference sequence). This CDR3 reads CASSLMGLAGSEQYF. CDR3 coding DNA: TGTGCCAGCAGCTTGATGGGACTAGCGGGGAGCGAGCAGTACTTC.

The V and J genes are TRBV6-5 and TRBJ1-5; possibly TRBD1 for D (6 bases). V shed 6 bases and J shed 7 bases, with 10 bases lying between them. There are 12 residues in the CDR3. Germline CDR1 and CDR2: MNHEY and SVGAGI. Here the CDR3 reads CASSLDRQPQHF. The CDR3 coding sequence is TGTGCCAGCAGCCTAGACAGGCAGCCCCAGCATTTT.

This clone was seen a few times. This chain connects TRBV30 to TRBJ2-5; a weak D match, TRBD1 (5 bases). V lost 2 bases and J 4 bases, leaving 17 bases between the germline ends. CDR1 GTSNPN and CDR2 SVGIG come from the germline V gene (reference sequence). This CDR3 spans 15 amino acids. The DNA for the CDR3 is TGTGCCTGGAGTCCAGGACAATCGCGTGGAGAGACCCAGTACTTC. Its translation: CAWSPGQSRGETQYF.

CDR3 in amino acids: CASSLARQGAYGYTF. In DNA, the CDR3 is TGCGCCAGCAGCTTAGCGAGACAGGGAGCATATGGCTACACCTTC. The chain carries TRBV5-1 and TRBJ1-2; 7 positions match TRBD1. Germline values: CDR1 SGHRS, CDR2 YFSETQ. V lost 2 bases and J lost 5; bases outside the gene matches: 9. The CDR3 is 15 residues long. Full variable domain (missing parts from reference TRBV5-1 and TRBJ1-2): KAGVTQTPRYLIKTRGQQVTLSCSPISGHRSVSWYQQTPGQGLQFLFEYFSETQRNKGNFPGRFSGRQFSNSRSEMNVSTLELGDSALYLCASSLARQGAYGYTFGSGTRLTVV.

This clone was found once. The V gene is TRBV4-3, the J gene TRBJ2-5, with D possibly TRBD1 on 6 matching bases. The germline CDR1 and CDR2 sequences are LGHNA and YSLEER. This CDR3 is built from 13 residues. V was cut by 5 bases and J by 5 bases, with 12 bases left in between. The CDR3 DNA follows: TGCGCCAGCAGCGCACAGGGTCGGGAGACCCAGTACTTC. Encoded protein: CASSAQGRETQYF.

This clone was observed a handful of times. The chain employs TRBV7-2 and TRBJ2-7; 11 positions match TRBD2. Unmatched junction bases numbered 3, after V lost 4 bases and J lost 1 base. The CDR3 length is 15 residues. Germline loops: CDR1 SGHTA, CDR2 FQGNSA. The CDR3 bases are TGTGCCAGCAGCTCCACTAGCGGGGGTTCCTACGAGCAGTACTTC. It yields the protein CASSSTSGGSYEQYF.

This clone was seen just once. The J gene is TRBJ2-3, the V gene TRBV7-2, with TRBD2 matching over 7 bases. The CDR3 consists of 15 residues. With 4 bases clipped from V and 2 bases from J, the junction kept 6 bases outside the gene matches. Germline V gene lookup returns CDR1 SGHTA and CDR2 FQGNSA. This CDR3 is CASSSDGGNTDTQYF. CDR3 nucleotide sequence: TGTGCCAGCAGCTCCGACGGGGGGAACACAGATACGCAGTATTTT.

This clone came up once. J is TRBJ1-3 and V is TRBV5-6; the D gene is possibly TRBD1 (6 bases). This CDR3 is 15 amino acids long. Germline CDR1 is SGHDT and CDR2 is YYEEEE. Trimming took 4 bases from V and 0 from J, leaving 11 bases between them. The CDR3: CASSPRGGSGNTIYF. The DNA for the CDR3 is TGTGCCAGCAGCCCGAGGGGGGGCTCTGGAAACACCATATATTTT.

This clone was seen a handful of times. CDR3 bases: TGTGCCAGCAGCTTAGGACAGATAATGAACACTGAAGCTTTCTTT. It specifies CASSLGQIMNTEAFF. The chain carries TRBV7-3 and TRBJ1-1, with a weak D call TRBD1 (6 bases). Trimming removed 2 bases at V and 0 bases at J, with 10 bases between. CDR1 and CDR2 (germline): SGHTA, FQGTGA. The CDR3 has 15 amino acids.

The chain carries TRBV5-1 and TRBJ2-6; possibly TRBD1 for D (6 bases). V was clipped by 4 bases and J by 2 bases, with 13 bases between them. Germline-derived CDR1 and CDR2 are SGHRS and YFSETQ. The CDR3 extends over 16 amino acids. CDR3 bases: TGCGCCAGCAGCCCACTCACAGGGACTGGGGCCAACGTCCTGACTTTC. This gives the protein CASSPLTGTGANVLTF.

The rearrangement uses TRBV2 and TRBJ2-7, with 8 positions matching TRBD2. The CDR3 has 16 residues. The ends lost 3 bases at V and 2 bases at J; junction bases unmatched: 9. Looked up from germline, CDR1 is SNHLY and CDR2 is FYNNEI. The CDR3 sequence is CASSDIPGLVTYEQYF. For the CDR3, the DNA is TGTGCCAGCAGTGACATCCCGGGACTAGTCACCTACGAGCAGTACTTC. The full variable domain, in which reference TRBV2 and TRBJ2-7 provide the parts outside the CDR3, is EPEVTQTPSHQVTQMGQEVILRCVPISNHLYFYWYRQILGQKVEFLVSFYNNEISEKSEIFDDQFSVERPDGSNFTLKIRSTKLEDSAMYFCASSDIPGLVTYEQYFGPGTRLTVT.